One sample yielded the 16 T cell receptor beta chains listed below, sequenced in a study of T-cell memory formation after mild COVID-19. From the 5' RACE reads, TCRdb called clonotypes with MiXCR, one entry per CDR3 protein. This sample has a few hundred thousand distinct CDR3 sequences, with approximately 24% found just once. Source material: PBMCs or a T cell subset sorted from them (not recorded which). These receptors originate from an adult woman who had mild COVID-19 (a few samples of this study predate the infection). Cell type and time point are not known.

This clonotype was counted a few times. The chain uses TRBV7-9 and TRBJ1-2; D is perhaps TRBD1 (5 bases). CDR1 and CDR2 from the germline V gene are SEHNR and FQNEAQ (reference sequence). The germline V and J ends were trimmed by 1 base and 7 bases, with 13 bases remaining between them. The CDR3 covers 14 residues. The CDR3 DNA sequence: TGTGCCAGCAGCTTAGAGATGCAGGGTGGTGGCTACACCTTC. Translating gives CASSLEMQGGGYTF. The full variable domain, rest sourced from reference TRBV7-9 and TRBJ1-2, is DTGVSQNPRHKITKRGQNVTFRCDPISEHNRLYWYRQTLGQGPEFLTYFQNEAQLEKSRLLSDRFSAERPKGSFSTLEIQRTEQGDSAMYLCASSLEMQGGGYTFGSGTRLTVV.

This chain connects TRBV29-1 to TRBJ2-1, with D unclear. Trimming cost V 3 bases and J 5 bases, with 8 bases left between them. The germline CDR1 and CDR2 sequences are SQVTM and ANQGSEA. The CDR3 has 12 residues. The CDR3 coding sequence is TGCAGCGTTGAGTCTAGTCACAATGAGCAGTTCTTC. Translating it yields CSVESSHNEQFF.

The chain couples TRBV7-3 to TRBJ2-7, with 11 bases aligning to TRBD2. The CDR3 extends over 17 amino acids. V shed 1 base, J shed 2 bases, and the junction held 7 bases outside the gene matches. Germline V lookup: CDR1 SGHTA, CDR2 FQGTGA. CDR3 sequence (DNA): TGTGCCAGCAGCTTAATAAGAACTAGCGGGAGTGCCTACGAGCAGTACTTC. It specifies CASSLIRTSGSAYEQYF.

The chain is built from TRBV2 and TRBJ1-5; D ambiguous. The CDR3 totals 13 residues. CDR1 is SNHLY, CDR2 FYNNEI, per germline. Trimming pared 6 bases from V and 3 bases from J, leaving 9 bases between. The chain's CDR3 is CASRWGPNQPQHF. CDR3 in DNA: TGTGCCAGCAGATGGGGTCCCAATCAGCCCCAGCATTTT.

The chain carries TRBV2 and TRBJ2-1, with 7 bases aligning to TRBD2. V shed 6 bases, J shed 6 bases, and the junction held 5 bases outside the gene matches. Germline CDR1 SNHLY, CDR2 FYNNEI. This CDR3 is built from 13 residues. CDR3 DNA sequence: TGTGCCAGCAGCGAGGGACTACGCAATGAGCAGTTCTTC. It yields the protein CASSEGLRNEQFF.

V gene TRBV27 combines with J gene TRBJ1-5; D is perhaps TRBD1 (5 bases). This CDR3 has 17 amino acids. V was shortened by 7 bases and J by 2 bases, with 21 bases between the two germline ends. CDR1 is MNHEY and CDR2 is SMNVEV in the germline V gene (reference sequence). In DNA form, the CDR3 reads TGTGCCAGCAAAAGCAGGGATCAGGACCACCGCAATCAGCCCCAGCATTTT. It translates to CASKSRDQDHRNQPQHF.

In this sample, this clonotype turned up a few times. The V call is TRBV7-2, the J call TRBJ1-2, with 8 bases matching TRBD1. After removal of 1 base from V and 4 bases from J, the junction contained 5 bases not matched to a gene. In germline, CDR1 is SGHTA, CDR2 FQGNSA. This CDR3 spans 15 amino acids. The CDR3 sequence is CASSLGTGSPYGYTF. The CDR3 DNA is TGTGCCAGCAGCTTAGGGACAGGGAGTCCCTATGGCTACACCTTC.

The V gene is TRBV6-2 or TRBV6-3, the J gene TRBJ1-4; D is unclear. Germline V gene lookup returns CDR1 MNHEY and CDR2 SVGEGT. Trimming stripped 2 bases from V and 2 bases from J, with 9 bases between. The CDR3 consists of 15 residues. The CDR3 DNA is TGTGCCAGCAGTTACGCCAAGACGACTAATGAAAAACTGTTTTTT. Encoded protein: CASSYAKTTNEKLFF.

The chain carries TRBV6-5 and TRBJ1-5; the match to TRBD1 covers 12 bases. The trim removed 7 bases at V and 8 bases at J, leaving 3 bases unmatched. From germline, CDR1 is MNHEY and CDR2 SVGAGI. CDR3 length: 13 residues. The CDR3 nucleotides are TGTGCCAGCACCGGGACAGGGGGCAAGCCCCAGCATTTT. Encoded protein: CASTGTGGKPQHF.

The genes are TRBV30 and TRBJ2-7; 8 bases align to TRBD1. This CDR3 is 13 amino acids long. With V trimmed by 1 base and J by 5 bases, 4 bases remained unmatched. The germline V gene has CDR1 GTSNPN and CDR2 SVGIG (reference sequence). The CDR3 here is CAWSGTGNHEQYF. As DNA, the CDR3 is TGTGCCTGGAGTGGGACAGGGAACCACGAGCAGTACTTC.

This sequence joins TRBV11-2 and TRBJ1-1; D gene unclear. The CDR3 contains 13 residues. Germline-derived CDR1 and CDR2 are SGHAT and FQNNGV. Trimming left V 5 bases short and J 0 bases short, with 7 bases between. The CDR3 region is CASSINMNTEAFF. CDR3 nucleotides: TGTGCCAGCAGCATAAATATGAACACTGAAGCTTTCTTT.

The V gene is TRBV7-9, the J gene TRBJ2-5; D unresolved. Germline assignment: CDR1 SEHNR and CDR2 FQNEAQ (reference sequence). This CDR3 has 14 residues. Deletions cut 1 base from V and 0 bases from J, with 6 bases between. Written as DNA, the CDR3 is TGTGCCAGCAGCTTAGAACCGAACCAAGAGACCCAGTACTTC. Amino acids: CASSLEPNQETQYF.

This clonotype came up a few times. This chain uses TRBV24-1 with TRBJ2-1, with 12 bases fitting TRBD2. The ends lost 3 bases at V and 4 bases at J; junction bases unmatched: 3. Germline lookup yields CDR1 KGHDR and CDR2 SFDVKD. This CDR3 is built from 16 residues. CDR3 sequence reads: CATSDASGGEYNEQFF. The CDR3 region has the DNA TGTGCCACCAGTGATGCTAGCGGGGGGGAGTACAATGAGCAGTTCTTC.

This clonotype was observed a handful of times. V usage is TRBV12-3 or TRBV12-4 and J usage is TRBJ1-2, with a weak D call TRBD1 (5 bases). There are 16 residues in the CDR3. With 6 bases removed from V and 5 bases from J, the gap between germline ends came to 22 bases. The CDR3 here is CASSETMSPGGYGYTF. DNA of the CDR3: TGTGCCAGCAGCGAAACCATGAGCCCGGGGGGATATGGCTACACCTTC.

The rearrangement joins TRBV5-6 to TRBJ2-7; no definite D call. This CDR3 is 15 amino acids long. Germline values: CDR1 SGHDT, CDR2 YYEEEE. Deletions cut 3 bases from V and 0 bases from J, with 13 bases between. The CDR3 spells CASSSPGAPSYEQYF. CDR3 nucleotide sequence: TGTGCCAGCAGCTCCCCAGGAGCTCCCTCCTACGAGCAGTACTTC.

The CDR3 coding sequence is TGTGCCAGCAGCCGGGACTCGGCGAGCACTGAAGCTTTCTTT. This translates into CASSRDSASTEAFF. This chain connects TRBV6-2 or TRBV6-3 to TRBJ1-1, with TRBD1 as a possible D gene (5 bases). The CDR3 has 14 amino acids. V lost 6 bases to trimming and J lost 4 bases, with 15 bases between them. Germline CDR1 MNHEY, CDR2 SVGEGT.